This T cell receptor (beta chain) emerged from a study of T cells in tumors after PD-1 blockade. Study as a whole: Treatment was either pembrolizumab 200 mg every 3 weeks or cemiplimab 350 mg every 2 weeks. Daily vismodegib 150 mg continued in a subset of anti-PD-1-treated patients. Overall study findings and caveats: Peripheral recruitment is suggested, as some novel exhausted tumor clones were in pre-treatment blood.

The germline gives CDR1 LGHNA, CDR2 YSLEER. The CDR3 totals 15 residues. V dropped 3 bases and J dropped 5; count of bases not matched to a gene: 4. Template: tumor biopsy or peripheral blood genomic DNA, about 616-6,004 ng per sample. Notes on this clone: The antigen remains unidentified.

The method was immunoSEQ multiplex PCR; TCRdb's version includes in-frame clones alone and lacks a portion of them. The table includes around 34,000 clones, about three quarters detected once. The input for sequencing was PBMCs, taken after anti-PD-1 treatment. This TCR derives from a human donor with basal cell carcinoma. The chain combines TRBV4-3 with TRBJ2-2; 9 bases fit TRBD2. The CDR3 DNA is TGCGCCAGCAGCCAGGGCGGGAGGGTTACCGGGGAGCTGTTTTTT. Translating it yields CASSQGGRVTGELFF.